The 11 T cell receptor beta chains presented below share a single source sample, sequenced in a study of T-cell reconstitution after alpha-beta-depleted transplantation in children (dated by TCRdb to about 2016). Their cognate antigens are unknown. Broader findings and caveats from the paper: Over subsequent months, a decline in hyperexpanded clone frequencies was noted, and after one year, T-cell counts and TCRbeta diversity were mostly ascribed to newly produced T cells.

The treatment or condition tag for this specimen amounts to: allogeneic hematopoietic cell transplantation with graft depleted of TCRalphabeta T cells and CD19 B cells. The receptor library was made with PCR. Sequenced on an Illumina HiSeq 2500. TCR libraries were prepared with molecular barcoding, using unique molecular identifiers to normalize TCRbeta repertoire quantification. The public reads were quality trimmed at Q25 with fastp and then assembled into clones with MiXCR by TCRdb, keeping productive beta chains. Entries are consolidated by CDR3 protein sequence, retaining the most common genes and DNA. Here the sample has about 300,000 distinct CDR3 sequences; around 7.1% occur a single time. The ten largest account for about 8.2% of the sample. Specimen: peripheral blood, collected 360 days after TCRalphabeta/CD19-depleted stem cell transplant. The receptors here all came from a female patient aged 2-15 years who had a stem cell transplant for Fanconi anemia, so the T cells may come from the graft donor.

This clonotype was observed many times. CDR3 nucleotides: TGTGCCAGCAGCCCCACCGGGACTAGCCTCCACAATGAGCAGTTCTTC. Translating gives CASSPTGTSLHNEQFF. The chain couples TRBV11-2 to TRBJ2-1; 9 bases match TRBD2. This CDR3 is built from 16 residues. Looked up from germline, CDR1 is SGHAT and CDR2 is FQNNGV. Trimming at V came to 5 bases and at J to 5 bases, leaving 10 bases not matched to a gene.

This clonotype showed up many times. V gene TRBV12-3 or TRBV12-4 combines with J gene TRBJ2-3; TRBD2 is a possible D gene (6 bases). The V gene lost 6 bases and the J gene lost 0 bases, with 10 bases spanning the gap. The CDR3 sequence is 14 residues long. The CDR3 here is CASRERVSTDTQYF. The CDR3 DNA is TGTGCCAGCAGGGAGCGGGTTAGCACAGATACGCAGTATTTT.

In this sample, this clonotype turned up many times. The chain carries TRBV12-3 or TRBV12-4 and TRBJ2-3; D could derive from TRBD1 or TRBD2 (6 bases each). Between the trimmed V and J ends, which lost 8 bases and 2 bases, there was a span of 23 bases. The CDR3 extends over 17 amino acids. CDR3 protein: CASSRTTGGFTTDTQYF. The CDR3 nucleotides are TGTGCCAGCTCAAGAACCACCGGGGGCTTCACCACAGATACGCAGTATTTT.

Many counts were recorded for this clonotype. The chain employs TRBV9 and TRBJ2-2; no definite D call. Germline CDR1 reads SGDLS; CDR2 reads YYNGEE. V lost 0 bases to trimming and J lost 4 bases, with 10 bases between them. This CDR3 has 15 residues. CDR3 region: CASSVGKVSTGELFF. For the CDR3, the DNA is TGTGCCAGCAGCGTAGGGAAGGTTTCCACCGGGGAGCTGTTTTTT.

This chain links TRBV7-2 with TRBJ2-4, with TRBD1 matching over 9 bases. There are 13 residues in the CDR3. V gave up 1 base and J gave up 8 bases; unmatched junction bases: 0. CDR1 and CDR2 (germline): SGHTA, FQGNSA. For the CDR3, the DNA is TGTGCCAGCAGCTTAGGGACAGGGGACATTCAGTACTTC. Its translation: CASSLGTGDIQYF.

This clonotype occurred many times. This rearrangement joins TRBV20-1 to TRBJ2-7; D is tentatively TRBD1 or TRBD2 (6 bases each). The CDR3 runs to 17 residues. Germline V lookup: CDR1 DFQATT, CDR2 SNEGSKA (reference sequence). The germline V and J ends were trimmed by 2 bases and 0 bases, with 20 bases remaining between them. CDR3 bases: TGCAGTGCTAGATATGTCGGGGGCTTGAGAAGCTCCTACGAGCAGTACTTC. It codes for CSARYVGGLRSSYEQYF.

This clonotype was recorded at least ten times. The chain joins TRBV12-3 or TRBV12-4 to TRBJ1-6; D gene unclear. Deletions cut 3 bases from V and 7 bases from J, with 4 bases between. The length of the CDR3 is 12 residues. The CDR3 loop is CASSLTNSPLHF. In DNA form, the CDR3 reads TGTGCCAGCAGTTTGACCAATTCACCCCTCCACTTT.

This clonotype was counted ten times or more. This chain links TRBV10-3 with TRBJ2-7; no definite D call. V was shortened by 0 bases and J by 3 bases, with 12 bases between the two germline ends. Germline CDR1 ENHRY, CDR2 SYGVKD. The CDR3 runs 15 residues. Here the CDR3 reads CAISESGGRIYEQYV. In nucleotides, the CDR3 is TGTGCCATCAGTGAGTCGGGCGGCAGAATCTACGAGCAGTACGTC.

A few counts support this clonotype. The genes are TRBV7-6 and TRBJ2-1; 7 nucleotides align to TRBD1. V dropped 5 bases and J dropped 10; count of bases not matched to a gene: 8. Germline lookup yields CDR1 SGHVS and CDR2 FNYEAQ. The CDR3 is 13 amino acids. CDR3 coding DNA: TGTGCCAGCAGCCGCTCGACAGGGTGGGAGCAGTTCTTC. Translated: CASSRSTGWEQFF.

A few counts support this clonotype. This sequence joins TRBV14 and TRBJ2-2; perhaps TRBD1 as D (5 bases). Germline V gene lookup returns CDR1 SGHDN and CDR2 FVKESK. Trimming stripped 0 bases from V and 1 base from J, with 9 bases between. The CDR3 spans 16 residues. The CDR3 loop is CASSQDMGQNTGELFF. CDR3 in DNA: TGTGCCAGCAGCCAAGATATGGGGCAGAACACCGGGGAGCTGTTTTTT.

Ten or more counts support this clonotype. V is TRBV29-1 and J is TRBJ1-1; D remains ambiguous. The CDR3 has 13 residues. Germline lookup yields CDR1 SQVTM and CDR2 ANQGSEA. V was trimmed by 4 bases and J by 1 base, leaving 10 bases between them. The CDR3 loop is CSVVTAENTEAFF. For the CDR3, the DNA is TGCAGCGTTGTGACGGCGGAGAACACTGAAGCTTTCTTT.